Listed below are T cell receptor beta chains from one sample, sequenced in a study of blood T cells in healthy people across ages. MiXCR, applied by TCRdb to the 5' RACE reads, yields one record per CDR3 protein. Of approximately 2,000,000 distinct CDR3 sequences listed, about two fifths are singletons. Sequenced: blood. The receptors shown here come from a human donor in good health. The CDR3 runs from the conserved cysteine through the conserved F or W. D genes are given only for firm matches. Size tells how often a clone was seen (once, few, many) or the class of an expanded clone, and some rows leave it out.

J	D	V	size	length	CDR3	DNA
TRBJ1-1	-	TRBV2	-	14	CASSPMRVITEAFF	TGTGCCAGCAGTCCCATGAGGGTAATCACTGAAGCTTTCTTT
TRBJ1-1	-	TRBV29-1	-	16	CSVEDGPDRRNTEAFF	TGCAGCGTTGAAGATGGGCCGGACAGAAGGAACACTGAAGCTTTCTTT
TRBJ2-1	-	TRBV28	few	15	CASSRPAGAYNEQFF	TGTGCCAGCAGTCGGCCAGCCGGGGCCTACAATGAGCAGTTCTTC
TRBJ2-5	-	TRBV29-1	many	14	CSVPLTGTQETQYF	TGCAGCGTTCCCCTTACCGGGACCCAAGAGACCCAGTACTTC
TRBJ2-7	-	TRBV20-1	-	13	CRAMVLGTYEQYF	TGCAGGGCTATGGTCCTTGGAACCTACGAGCAGTACTTC
TRBJ2-4	-	TRBV6-5	few	14	CASSSQGHRNIQYF	TGTGCCAGCAGTTCACAGGGTCATAGAAACATTCAGTACTTC
TRBJ2-3	TRBD1	TRBV18	-	17	CASSQDRGPQFTDTQYF	TGTGCCAGCTCACAGGACAGGGGCCCACAATTCACAGATACGCAGTATTTT
TRBJ2-5	TRBD2	TRBV4-2	few	16	CASSQNPGLAKETQYF	TGTGCCAGCAGCCAGAATCCGGGACTAGCCAAAGAGACCCAGTACTTC
TRBJ2-1	-	TRBV29-1	-	12	CSVYYLPGEQFF	TGCAGCGTGTACTATCTTCCAGGAGAGCAGTTCTTC
TRBJ1-4	-	TRBV5-1	few	17	CASSQGTLGGAHEKLFF	TGCGCCAGCAGCCAGGGGACACTTGGAGGGGCCCATGAAAAACTGTTTTTT
TRBJ2-7	-	TRBV6-2/TRBV6-3	-	14	CASTQEGGVYEQYF	TGTGCCAGCACCCAGGAGGGCGGAGTTTACGAGCAGTACTTC
TRBJ1-1	-	TRBV29-1	-	15	CSVASLGRGDTEAFF	TGCAGCGTCGCCTCCCTGGGAAGGGGAGACACTGAAGCTTTCTTT